The present TCR beta chain was sequenced within a study of T cells in Graves' hyperthyroidism and ophthalmopathy (dated by TCRdb to the late 2010s). About the full investigation: Peripheral blood samples were taken at the time of initial diagnosis, prior to any treatment. A discovery cohort of 95 to 100 patients, 43 with Graves' ophthalmopathy and approximately 60 with stable Graves' hyperthyroidism, was used to find distinguishing TCR V-J signatures. Prospective prediction of ophthalmopathy was tested in an independent validation cohort of 18 to 20 hyperthyroidism patients and some 17 patients who later progressed to ophthalmopathy. The paper reports TCR Vbeta CDR3 sequencing of some 140 peripheral blood samples: around 45 ophthalmopathy, over 70 hyperthyroidism and around 17 progressor patients. Once sampling was done, hyperthyroidism patients were given methimazole at a starting dose of 30 mg daily, whereas ophthalmopathy patients were given high-dose intravenous methylprednisolone. The 95 to 100 discovery patients were divided at random into training and test sets in a 7:3 ratio. In addition, the study compared T-cell repertoires in thyroid tissue and in blood from a handful of Graves' hyperthyroidism patients.

Hyperthyroidism patients were newly diagnosed, had a disease duration of under 2 months, and were aged 18 to 65 years. The study excluded patients with uncontrolled infections, other autoimmune diseases, pregnancy or lactation. Diagnoses were based on clinical symptoms, serum thyroxine and TRAb, thyroid ultrasound and orbital computed tomography. Blood from progressor patients was collected at the time of first diagnosis with hyperthyroidism, before any ophthalmopathy symptoms had appeared. PBMCs were isolated from more than 8 ml of fresh peripheral blood by Ficoll-Paque density gradient centrifugation. Patients classed as progressors first received a Graves' hyperthyroidism diagnosis and then went on to develop ophthalmopathy during follow-up. Total RNA was extracted using Trizol reagent, and RNA quality was assessed on an Agilent 2100 Bioanalyzer. Worth noting for this clonotype: The antigen it recognizes is unknown. No much larger clone is present one base from it, and per-base qualities are unavailable.

The TCR beta CDR3 regions were amplified from RNA transcripts. The first round of RT-PCR for the TCR CDR3 was performed with the HTBI primer set and the Qiagen OneStep RT-PCR kit. Libraries were constructed in a second round of multiplex PCR, after which size selection and purification were carried out. Sequencing of the libraries was done on an Illumina HiSeq2000 using paired-end 100 bp reads. Under the source paper's analysis protocol: SOAPnuke was used to process the raw data, throwing out any read that contained adapters or uncalled bases, had a mean Phred below 15, or lacked an exact constant-primer or identifier match. High-quality paired reads were merged with COPE v1.2.5, and unique nucleotide sequences were defined as clonotypes. MiTCR v1.1 was used to align clonotypes to the IMGT TRBV, TRBD and TRBJ reference segments. Analysis was restricted to V-J combinations with a frequency above 0.0001, which covered roughly 99% of repertoires. A TCS score was defined as the ratio between F50 (clonal expansion) and ExV (chaos), using BLOSUM62-based TCRdist between CDR3 peptides within each V-J. Welch's t-statistics and random forest reduced some 510 V-J features to around 14, which were used in a naive Bayes classifier (R e1071). Using fastp trimming at Q25 and MiXCR clonotype assembly, TCRdb reanalyzed the public sequencing data and kept in-frame beta chains. Identical CDR3 proteins give one entry, which carries the most common genes and DNA. TCRdb, rather than the study authors, made the V and J calls. The sample table lists roughly 500,000 distinct CDR3 sequences, about 15% of them with a count of one. The leading ten clones occupy more than 4.5% of the sample.

The CDR3 covers 13 residues, taking in both the cysteine and the phenylalanine. Only the CDR3 region is kept as DNA, spanning 39 bases read in frame from base 1. The germline V gene (reference sequence) yields LNHDA for CDR1 and SQIVND for CDR2. The germline V and J ends show losses of 8 bases and 0 bases respectively, and no gene match explains 3 bases of the junction. Broad study findings and their caveats: During validation, the model predicted progression to ophthalmopathy a median of approximately 7 months ahead of onset, with more than 60% sensitivity and about 72% specificity. No statistical method was used to fix the sample size in advance, and group allocation was not hidden from the investigators. Ophthalmopathy was separated from stable hyperthyroidism by a 13 V-J signature model, with approximately 85% sensitivity and about 81% specificity obtained in cross-validation and 80%/75% obtained in testing. Blood samples also contained most of the expanded thyroid clonotypes (frequency above 0.001), which suggests that blood repertoires may reflect thyroid immune responses.

The rearranged chain carries TRBV19 and TRBJ1-2; 7 bases in between match TRBD1. Sequencing was carried out using blood. This TCR derives from a woman in her 30s with Graves' hyperthyroidism that later progressed to Graves' ophthalmopathy. The sequence in DNA is TGTGCCAGTCGGACAGGTTCTAACTATGGCTACACCTTC. Translated, it gives CASRTGSNYGYTF.